These 21 T cell receptor beta chains were sequenced from one sample in a study of CD8+ T cells in alopecia areata. RNA was extracted and reverse transcribed into cDNA as the sequencing template. The data were produced by immunoSEQ multiplex PCR, yet TCRdb's version contains in-frame clones alone and is incomplete. The table shows roughly 180,000 clones, with about three fifths occurring only once. Treatment reported: oral pan-JAK inhibitor, 5-10 mg twice daily. The sample here was CD4+ T cells sorted from blood, taken at week 4, from a patient treated with tofacitinib. The source is a human donor with alopecia areata.

Comments on this clone: Other DNA variants within this sample encode the same CDR3. The chain joins TRBV29-1 to TRBJ2-5; 9 nucleotides align to TRBD1. With 6 bases clipped from V and 1 base from J, the junction kept 0 bases outside the gene matches. Per germline, CDR1 SQVTM and CDR2 ANQGSEA. The CDR3 totals 12 residues. The CDR3 loop is CSVDRGQETQYF. The CDR3 DNA reads TGCAGCGTGGACAGGGGCCAAGAGACCCAGTACTTC.

V usage is TRBV5-1 and J usage is TRBJ2-7, with D tentatively TRBD2 (5 bases). Germline V gene lookup returns CDR1 SGHRS and CDR2 YFSETQ. This CDR3 is built from 15 residues. V was shortened by 0 bases and J by 9 bases, with 19 bases between the two germline ends. The CDR3 loop reads CASSLAEGRAGRQYF. The CDR3 region has the DNA TGCGCCAGCAGCTTGGCCGAAGGACGGGCGGGTCGGCAGTACTTC. Variable domain in full (rest from reference TRBV5-1 and TRBJ2-7): KAGVTQTPRYLIKTRGQQVTLSCSPISGHRSVSWYQQTPGQGLQFLFEYFSETQRNKGNFPGRFSGRQFSNSRSEMNVSTLELGDSALYLCASSLAEGRAGRQYFGPGTRLTVT.

This chain connects TRBV28 to TRBJ2-5; possibly TRBD1 or TRBD2 for D (5 bases each). Trimming cost V 6 bases and J 4 bases, with 9 bases left between them. The germline gives CDR1 MDHEN, CDR2 SYDVKM. The CDR3 has 12 residues. The CDR3 here is CASSRDRETQYF. As DNA, the CDR3 is TGTGCCAGCAGCCGGGACCGAGAGACCCAGTACTTC.

The chain joins TRBV5-6 to TRBJ2-4, with D perhaps TRBD2 (6 bases). CDR3 length equals 14 residues. Germline CDR1 is SGHDT and CDR2 is YYEEEE. V lost 0 bases and J lost 8, with 12 bases in between. This CDR3 is CASSLAGGEDIQYF. The CDR3 coding sequence is TGTGCCAGCAGCTTGGCCGGGGGAGAGGACATTCAGTACTTC.

The chain combines TRBV6-5 with TRBJ2-2; D unclear. V was shortened by 6 bases and J by 7 bases, with 9 bases between the two germline ends. Germline CDR1 MNHEY, CDR2 SVGAGI. CDR3 size: 12 residues. The CDR3: CASRRRIGELFF. Here the CDR3 DNA reads TGTGCCAGCAGGCGGCGGATCGGGGAGCTGTTTTTT.

Regarding this clone: Mismatch with germline at one junction end may stem from a read error. The J gene is TRBJ2-5, the V gene TRBV7-2; D is unresolved. Germline-derived CDR1 and CDR2 are SGHTA and FQGNSA. The CDR3 is 12 amino acids. CDR3 nucleotide sequence: TGTGCCAGCAGCTTAGCCCAGCAGAGCTCGGACTTC. As protein: CASSLAQQSSDF.

The table lists this clone with a count of one. The chain is built from TRBV10-3 and TRBJ2-5; possibly TRBD1 for D (5 bases). Germline values: CDR1 ENHRY, CDR2 SYGVKD. This CDR3 has 14 residues. V lost 4 bases and J lost 5, with 14 bases in between. Here the CDR3 DNA reads TGTGCCATCAGTGGAAAGGGGCTGGGGGAGACCCAGTACTTC. This translates into CAISGKGLGETQYF.

This clone showed up just a few times. V is TRBV18 and J is TRBJ1-1; no reliable D call. Per germline, CDR1 KGHSH and CDR2 LQKENI. The germline V and J ends were trimmed by 0 bases and 8 bases, with 7 bases remaining between them. This CDR3 contains 12 residues. DNA of the CDR3: TGTGCCAGCTCACCACCGGTGGGGGAAGCTTTCTTT. Residues: CASSPPVGEAFF.

This clone was observed a handful of times. The chain couples TRBV28 to TRBJ1-6; a weak D match, TRBD1 (6 bases). Trimming cost V 3 bases and J 9 bases, with 12 bases left between them. This CDR3 has 14 residues. CDR1 is MDHEN and CDR2 is SYDVKM in the germline V gene. This CDR3 reads CASSFAGDRSPLHF. For the CDR3, the DNA is TGTGCCAGCAGTTTTGCAGGGGATCGTTCACCCCTCCACTTT. Supplemented by reference TRBV28 and TRBJ1-6, the full variable domain reads DVKVTQSSRYLVKRTGEKVFLECVQDMDHENMFWYRQDPGLGLRLIYFSYDVKMKEKGDIPEGYSVSREKKERFSLILESASTNQTSMYLCASSFAGDRSPLHFGNGTRLTVT.

The chain has TRBV29-1 and TRBJ1-1; D unresolved. CDR3 length equals 15 residues. V was clipped by 4 bases and J by 6 bases, with 21 bases between them. Germline V gives CDR1 SQVTM, CDR2 ANQGSEA. CDR3 sequence: CSVGMVGATAAEAFF. CDR3 DNA sequence: TGCAGCGTTGGAATGGTCGGCGCGACGGCCGCTGAAGCTTTCTTT.

The V gene is TRBV30, the J gene TRBJ2-5; TRBD2 is a possible D gene (6 bases). The CDR3 is made up of 13 amino acids. The V end was cut by 2 bases, the J end by 2 bases, with 9 bases between. In germline, CDR1 is GTSNPN, CDR2 SVGIG (reference sequence). CDR3 region: CAWSRGTQETQYF. For the CDR3, the DNA is TGTGCCTGGAGTCGGGGGACGCAAGAGACCCAGTACTTC. Together with reference TRBV30 and TRBJ2-5, the CDR3 gives the full variable domain: SQTIHQWPATLVQPVGSPLSLECTVEGTSNPNLYWYRQAAGRGLQLLFYSVGIGQISSEVPQNLSASRPQDRQFILSSKKLLLSDSGFYLCAWSRGTQETQYFGPGTRLLVL.

The V gene is TRBV5-6, the J gene TRBJ2-7; D may be TRBD2 (5 bases). The length of the CDR3 is 14 residues. The ends were cut back, 2 bases at V and 2 bases at J, with 11 bases in the middle. CDR1 is SGHDT and CDR2 is YYEEEE in the germline V gene. CDR3 bases: TGTGCCAGCAGCTTTCTGGACGGGACCTACGAGCAGTACTTC. Its translation is CASSFLDGTYEQYF.

The chain links TRBV29-1 to TRBJ1-4, with TRBD1 as a possible D gene (6 bases). Looked up from germline, CDR1 is SQVTM and CDR2 is ANQGSEA. Trimming cost V 6 bases and J 8 bases, with 19 bases left between them. The CDR3 runs 14 residues. The CDR3: CSVVTGPVGEKLFF. The DNA of the CDR3 is TGCAGCGTAGTTACAGGGCCGGTGGGGGAAAAACTGTTTTTT. The whole variable domain, remainder taken from reference TRBV29-1 and TRBJ1-4, is SAVISQKPSRDICQRGTSLTIQCQVDSQVTMMFWYRQQPGQSLTLIATANQGSEATYESGFVIDKFPISRPNLTFSTLTVSNMSPEDSSIYLCSVVTGPVGEKLFFGSGTQLSVL.

This clone was seen only a few times. The gene calls are TRBV4-2 and TRBJ2-2, with 7 nucleotides matching TRBD2. The trim removed 4 bases at V and 6 bases at J, leaving 8 bases unmatched. This CDR3 spans 15 amino acids. The V gene's germline CDR1 is LGHNA and CDR2 YNFKEQ. The CDR3 sequence: CASSRSEREAGELFF. The CDR3 coding sequence is TGTGCCAGCAGCCGGAGTGAACGGGAGGCCGGGGAGCTGTTTTTT.

This clone came up a few times. The V gene is TRBV18, the J gene TRBJ1-2; 7 bases are shared with TRBD1. The CDR3 consists of 18 residues. Germline CDR1 reads KGHSH; CDR2 reads LQKENI. The trim removed 3 bases at V and 4 bases at J, leaving 17 bases unmatched. The CDR3 DNA sequence: TGTGCCAGCTCACCTTCCAACTTTACAGGACAGGCCTTCTATGGCTACACCTTC. Translated, it gives CASSPSNFTGQAFYGYTF. Complete variable domain (other parts from reference TRBV18 and TRBJ1-2): NAGVMQNPRHLVRRRGQEARLRCSPMKGHSHVYWYRQLPEEGLKFMVYLQKENIIDESGMPKERFSAEFPKEGPSILRIQQVVRGDSAAYFCASSPSNFTGQAFYGYTFGSGTRLTVV.

In this sample, this clone turned up a few times. The chain has TRBV29-1 and TRBJ2-3; 7 positions match TRBD2. V lost 6 bases, J lost 3 bases, and 9 bases stayed unmatched. CDR3 length equals 14 residues. Germline loops: CDR1 SQVTM, CDR2 ANQGSEA. DNA for the CDR3: TGCAGCGTCGGGAAACTAGCGCTTACAGATACGCAGTATTTT. Encoded protein: CSVGKLALTDTQYF.

A few counts support this clone. The V call is TRBV5-1, the J call TRBJ2-3; tentatively, D is TRBD1 (6 bases). The ends were cut back, 5 bases at V and 0 bases at J, with 13 bases in the middle. Germline-derived CDR1 and CDR2 are SGHRS and YFSETQ. The CDR3 is 15 residues long. The CDR3 spells CASRAQTGSTDTQYF. The DNA for the CDR3 is TGCGCCAGCAGAGCCCAGACAGGTAGCACAGATACGCAGTATTTT.

The chain employs TRBV2 and TRBJ2-7; 7 positions match TRBD2. Unmatched junction bases numbered 9, after V lost 4 bases and J lost 6 bases. Germline V gene lookup returns CDR1 SNHLY and CDR2 FYNNEI. This CDR3 comprises 14 residues. CDR3 nucleotides: TGTGCCAGCAGTGGGACTAGTTTCGCCTTCGAGCAGTACTTC. Translation: CASSGTSFAFEQYF.

The genes are TRBV25-1 and TRBJ1-3; D perhaps matches TRBD1 (5 bases). Trimming left V 2 bases short and J 9 bases short, with 14 bases between. Germline lookup yields CDR1 MGHDK and CDR2 SYGVNS. CDR3 size: 14 residues. The CDR3 DNA is TGTGCCAGCAGTGAACCAGGGATTCGGGGCACCATATATTTT. Translation: CASSEPGIRGTIYF.

The rearrangement links TRBV29-1 to TRBJ1-4; perhaps TRBD1 as D (5 bases). CDR1 is SQVTM, CDR2 ANQGSEA, per germline. V was clipped by 6 bases and J by 5 bases, with 13 bases between them. CDR3 size: 13 residues. CDR3 sequence (DNA): TGCAGCGTATCCGGGACCTCAAATGAAAAACTGTTTTTT. This gives the protein CSVSGTSNEKLFF.

CDR3 nucleotide sequence: TGTGCCAGCAGCTTACAGAGCCTCGAGCAGTACTTC. The encoded protein is CASSLQSLEQYF. This sequence joins TRBV7-2 and TRBJ2-7, with D unclear. The V and J ends lost 2 bases and 6 bases respectively, with 8 bases between them. The CDR3 runs to 12 residues. Germline V gives CDR1 SGHTA, CDR2 FQGNSA. Drawing the rest from reference TRBV7-2 and TRBJ2-7, the complete variable domain is GAGVSQSPSNKVTEKGKDVELRCDPISGHTALYWYRQSLGQGLEFLIYFQGNSAPDKSGLPSDRFSAERTGGSVSTLTIQRTQQEDSAVYLCASSLQSLEQYFGPGTRLTVT.